These 23 T cell receptor beta chains came from one sample sequenced in a study of T-cell memory formation after mild COVID-19. TCRdb recomputed calls from the 5' RACE reads with MiXCR, one row per CDR3 protein. The sample records about 310,000 distinct CDR3 sequences, less than 20% being singletons. Sequenced input: PBMCs or a T cell subset sorted from them (not recorded which). These receptors were obtained from a man younger than 30 who had mild COVID-19 (a few samples of this study predate the infection). Cell type and time point are not known.

This clonotype has a handful of counts. The V call is TRBV5-4, the J call TRBJ2-3, with 7 bases lining up with TRBD2. The CDR3 loop spans 16 amino acids. Losses at the gene ends were 0 bases for V and 0 bases for J; bases not matched to a gene: 4. The germline V gene has CDR1 SGHNT and CDR2 YYREEE (reference sequence). The CDR3 nucleotides are TGTGCCAGCAGCTTGGGGAGCGGGGTCAGCACAGATACGCAGTATTTT. This sequence encodes CASSLGSGVSTDTQYF.

This clonotype was seen only a few times. V and J are TRBV4-3 and TRBJ1-2; 7 bases fit TRBD1. Germline CDR1 and CDR2: LGHNA and YSLEER. The CDR3 contains 13 residues. Trimming removed 3 bases from V and 4 bases from J; junction bases left unmatched: 2. The CDR3 nucleotides read TGCGCCAGCAGCCACCGGGACAGCTATGGCTACACCTTC. Its protein is CASSHRDSYGYTF.

This clonotype was picked up a small number of times. Mismatch with germline at one junction end may stem from a read error. The chain uses TRBV4-1 and TRBJ2-5, with D perhaps assigned TRBD1 or TRBD2 (6 bases each). The CDR3 has 12 amino acids. CDR1 and CDR2 (germline): MGHRA, YSYEKL. The CDR3 nucleotides are TGCGCCAGCAGGGGGGGCTCTAGCGATCGAGTCTTC. As protein: CASRGGSSDRVF.

The rearrangement uses TRBV21-1 and TRBJ2-7; TRBD1 is the table's D call, not checked against the DNA. TRBV21-1 represents a pseudogene. The CDR3 has 19 amino acids. CDR3 nucleotide sequence: TGTGCCAGCAGCAAGGTCAGGAGGAAGTTGGGGGCTGGGTCCTACGAGCAGTACGTC. Protein sequence: CASSKVRRKLGAGSYEQYV.

This clonotype was recorded many times. The V and J genes are TRBV29-1 and TRBJ2-6; D assignment may be TRBD1 or TRBD2 (5 bases each). The ends were cut back, 6 bases at V and 2 bases at J, with 8 bases in the middle. The CDR3 length is 13 residues. The germline V gene encodes CDR1 SQVTM and CDR2 ANQGSEA. This CDR3 is CSVGTTGANVLTF. The CDR3 coding sequence is TGCAGCGTAGGGACGACTGGGGCCAACGTCCTGACTTTC.

The chain joins TRBV4-1 to TRBJ1-2; no clear D. Deletions cut 4 bases from V and 12 bases from J, with 18 bases between. The CDR3 sequence is 13 residues long. The germline gives CDR1 MGHRA, CDR2 YSYEKL. The chain's CDR3 is CASSLEGRTGHTF. The CDR3 DNA reads as TGCGCCAGCAGCCTTGAGGGCCGGACTGGACACACCTTC.

V and J are TRBV12-3 or TRBV12-4 and TRBJ2-2, with D uncertain. The CDR3 is 15 residues long. V was pared by 7 bases and J by 0 bases, with 12 bases between. DNA for the CDR3: TGTGCCAGCACTCCTACACGGACGAACACCGGGGAGCTGTTTTTT. Translated, it gives CASTPTRTNTGELFF.

The chain has TRBV9 and TRBJ1-3; possibly TRBD1 for D (5 bases). This CDR3 contains 15 residues. Germline CDR1 and CDR2: SGDLS and YYNGEE. V was trimmed by 0 bases and J by 4 bases, leaving 11 bases between them. The chain's CDR3 is CASSVAGHSGNTIYF. CDR3 nucleotide sequence: TGTGCCAGCAGCGTAGCTGGACACTCCGGAAACACCATATATTTT.

The chain links TRBV12-3 or TRBV12-4 to TRBJ1-2, with a weak D call TRBD1 (5 bases). With 3 bases removed from V and 4 bases from J, the gap between germline ends came to 9 bases. The CDR3 is 13 residues long. The CDR3 protein is CASSFWGSYGYTF. CDR3 in DNA: TGTGCCAGCAGTTTCTGGGGGTCCTATGGCTACACCTTC.

This clonotype showed up many times. The chain is built from TRBV2 and TRBJ1-6; TRBD1 aligns across 10 bases. The CDR3 is 13 residues long. CDR1 is SNHLY and CDR2 is FYNNEI in the germline V gene. V shed 11 bases and J 9 bases; nucleotides not matched to a gene: 7. As DNA, the CDR3 is TGTGCCGGACGGACAGGGGGTCTTTCACCCCTCCACTTT. It yields the protein CAGRTGGLSPLHF.

This clonotype has just a few counts. This chain uses TRBV5-1 with TRBJ1-1; D is unclear. Trimming stripped 1 base from V and 2 bases from J, with 9 bases between. The CDR3 spans 14 residues. CDR1 and CDR2 (germline): SGHRS, YFSETQ. In nucleotides, the CDR3 is TGCGCCAGCAGCTTGTATCCCGGCAACACTGAAGCTTTCTTT. Amino acids: CASSLYPGNTEAFF.

This chain links TRBV23-1 with TRBJ1-5; D is possibly TRBD1 (6 bases). TRBV23-1 is an ORF, with its function uncertain. The CDR3 loop spans 14 amino acids. V was pared by 3 bases and J by 7 bases, with 13 bases between. This chain's CDR3 is CASSHQGHLQPQHF. The CDR3 DNA follows: TGCGCCAGCAGTCATCAGGGACATTTGCAGCCCCAGCATTTT.

V and J are TRBV7-2 and TRBJ1-3; TRBD1 agrees at 9 bases. The CDR3 consists of 16 residues. After removal of 9 bases from V and 7 bases from J, the junction contained 16 bases not matched to a gene. Germline lookup yields CDR1 SGHTA and CDR2 FQGNSA. The CDR3 region is CASSNRGQGIANTIYF. CDR3 bases: TGTGCCAGTAGCAACCGCGGACAGGGGATTGCTAACACCATATATTTT.

The chain has TRBV7-9 and TRBJ2-5, with D perhaps assigned TRBD1 or TRBD2 (6 bases each). Trimming left V 4 bases short and J 5 bases short, with 17 bases between. The germline gives CDR1 SEHNR, CDR2 FQNEAQ (reference sequence). The CDR3 spans 15 residues. This CDR3 reads CASSSGLTGRETQYF. In DNA form, the CDR3 reads TGTGCCAGCAGCTCTGGACTCACAGGGAGGGAGACCCAGTACTTC.

The DNA for the CDR3 is TGTGCCAGGAGACGGATGAAAGAGACCCAGTACTTC. It is translated as CARRRMKETQYF. This chain links TRBV5-6 with TRBJ2-5; D not resolved. Per germline, CDR1 SGHDT and CDR2 YYEEEE. There are 12 residues in the CDR3. The V and J ends lost 8 bases and 3 bases respectively, with 11 bases between them.

This clonotype was counted at least ten times. This chain joins TRBV5-1 and TRBJ1-2; D unresolved. CDR3 size: 14 residues. The germline V gene has CDR1 SGHRS and CDR2 YFSETQ. The V end lost 0 bases, the J end lost 2 bases, and 8 bases lay between the germline ends. CDR3 protein: CASSLAVGNYGYTF. CDR3 coding DNA: TGCGCCAGCAGCTTGGCCGTTGGGAACTATGGCTACACCTTC.

This clonotype was found many times. This rearrangement joins TRBV12-3 or TRBV12-4 to TRBJ1-1; TRBD1 might be the D (5 bases). V was cut by 1 base and J by 0 bases, with 9 bases left in between. There are 15 residues in the CDR3. The chain's CDR3 is CASSLDAGLNTEAFF. For the CDR3, the DNA is TGTGCCAGCAGTTTAGACGCGGGGCTGAACACTGAAGCTTTCTTT.

The CDR3 loop is CASSYSGGINEQFF. The CDR3 DNA sequence: TGTGCCAGCAGTTACTCGGGGGGGATTAATGAGCAGTTCTTC. J is TRBJ2-1 and V is TRBV6-2 or TRBV6-3; 7 bases fit TRBD2. The V gene end was trimmed by 0 bases and the J gene end by 7 bases; junction bases not matched to a gene: 3. CDR3 size: 14 residues. Germline CDR1 MNHEY, CDR2 SVGEGT.

The chain employs TRBV5-1 and TRBJ2-4, with TRBD1 as a possible D gene (5 bases). CDR1 is SGHRS, CDR2 YFSETQ, per germline. This CDR3 is built from 14 residues. V dropped 1 base and J dropped 4 bases, with 9 bases sitting between them. CDR3: CASSLSQGKNIQYF. For the CDR3, the DNA is TGCGCCAGCAGCTTGTCGCAGGGAAAAAACATTCAGTACTTC.

The V and J genes are TRBV19 and TRBJ1-1, with D tentatively TRBD1 (5 bases). Trimming removed 0 bases at V and 5 bases at J, with 10 bases between. Per germline, CDR1 LNHDA and CDR2 SQIVND (reference sequence). CDR3 length: 14 residues. CDR3 DNA sequence: TGTGCCAGTAGTATAGATCGGAGGACAACTGAAGCTTTCTTT. This translates into CASSIDRRTTEAFF. The variable domain in full, with the rest retrieved from reference TRBV19 and TRBJ1-1, is DGGITQSPKYLFRKEGQNVTLSCEQNLNHDAMYWYRQDPGQGLRLIYYSQIVNDFQKGDIAEGYSVSREKKESFPLTVTSAQKNPTAFYLCASSIDRRTTEAFFGQGTRLTVV.

This clonotype was seen a single time. The chain employs TRBV7-9 and TRBJ1-5, with D possibly matching TRBD1 (6 bases). CDR3 size: 13 residues. Trimming stripped 4 bases from V and 6 bases from J, with 10 bases between. The germline V gene has CDR1 SEHNR and CDR2 FQNEAQ (reference sequence). The DNA for the CDR3 is TGTGCCAGCAGCTCGGACAGATTTCAGCCCCAGCATTTT. Protein product: CASSSDRFQPQHF.

V and J are TRBV19 and TRBJ1-5; D uncertain. CDR1 and CDR2 from the germline V gene are LNHDA and SQIVND (reference sequence). This CDR3 has 10 amino acids. Trimming left V 10 bases short and J 9 bases short, with 10 bases between. The CDR3 DNA follows: TGTGCCAACGATCCCGGGCCCCAGCATTTT. It yields the protein CANDPGPQHF.

CDR3 sequence: CSAWTGKRLDEQYF. The CDR3 nucleotides are TGCAGCGCATGGACAGGGAAACGTTTAGACGAGCAGTACTTC. The chain has TRBV29-1 and TRBJ2-7; 8 bases agree with TRBD1. The germline V gene encodes CDR1 SQVTM and CDR2 ANQGSEA. Trimming removed 7 bases from V and 5 bases from J; junction bases left unmatched: 13. The CDR3 is 14 residues long.